Below are 13 T cell receptor beta chains sequenced from a single sample in a study of CD8 T cells in ankylosing spondylitis (dated by TCRdb to about 2017). The library was built by means of 5' RACE. Sequencing was carried out with an Illumina HiSeq 2500. The public reads were quality trimmed at Q25 with fastp and then assembled into clones with MiXCR by TCRdb, keeping productive beta chains. Rows merge per CDR3 protein into single entries with the most common DNA and genes. This sample has about 540,000 distinct CDR3 sequences in its table, and 9.5% to 15% of those were observed once. Around 7% of the sample goes to the ten largest clones. The investigation overall reported the following: A TCR beta motif of eight highly homologous amino acid variants appeared characteristic of blood from ankylosing spondylitis patients.

Which antigens these TCRs recognize remains unknown. Sequencing was performed on blood, either unsorted or a sorted T cell fraction (not recorded which). Receptors originate from a male donor with ankylosing spondylitis.

This clonotype showed up just a few times. DNA for the CDR3: TGTGCCAGCAGGAGGGGAGGGTTGGATGGCTACACCTTC. Translation gives CASRRGGLDGYTF. The chain recombines TRBV25-1 with TRBJ1-2; TRBD1 might be the D (5 bases). The CDR3 totals 13 residues. The germline gives CDR1 MGHDK, CDR2 SYGVNS. V gave up 6 bases and J gave up 6 bases, with 14 bases separating them.

The gene calls are TRBV19 and TRBJ2-7; 9 nucleotides line up with TRBD2. CDR3 length equals 14 residues. Germline CDR1 and CDR2: LNHDA and SQIVND (reference sequence). The V segment lost 2 bases and the J segment 4 bases; nucleotides outside the gene matches: 3. CDR3 loop: CASSIRAGGYEQYF. The CDR3 nucleotides are TGTGCCAGTAGTATAAGAGCGGGAGGTTACGAGCAGTACTTC.

V is TRBV15 and J is TRBJ2-2; tentatively, D is TRBD1 (5 bases). Trimming cost V 4 bases and J 0 bases, with 24 bases left between them. CDR1 and CDR2 from the germline V gene are LNHNV and YYDKDF (reference sequence). The CDR3 extends over 20 amino acids. The CDR3 loop is CATSTPLGHRRDANTGELFF. The CDR3 DNA is TGTGCCACCAGCACCCCACTTGGACACCGCCGAGACGCGAACACCGGGGAGCTGTTTTTT.

This clonotype was found many times. The chain is built from TRBV7-6 and TRBJ2-3; D remains unclear. This CDR3 spans 14 amino acids. The germline V gene has CDR1 SGHVS and CDR2 FNYEAQ. Trimming removed 5 bases at V and 0 bases at J, with 9 bases between. The CDR3 region is CASSTTSSTDTQYF. The DNA of the CDR3 is TGTGCCAGCAGCACGACTTCTAGCACAGATACGCAGTATTTT.

This clonotype was counted ten times or more. The chain employs TRBV5-1 and TRBJ1-2; a weak D match, TRBD1 (6 bases). The ends were cut back, 3 bases at V and 2 bases at J, with 11 bases in the middle. The CDR3 extends over 14 amino acids. CDR1 SGHRS and CDR2 YFSETQ come from the germline V gene. The CDR3: CASSSGTQNYGYTF. Written as DNA, the CDR3 is TGCGCCAGCAGCTCTGGGACACAGAACTATGGCTACACCTTC.

This rearrangement joins TRBV3-1 to TRBJ1-2, with D hard to call. The CDR3 extends over 15 amino acids. CDR1 and CDR2 from the germline V gene are LGHDT and YNNKEL (reference sequence). Deletions cut 1 base from V and 9 bases from J, with 18 bases between. The DNA for the CDR3 is TGTGCCAGCAGCCAAGTTGAGGGCCCAGGATTTAGCTACACCTTC. Its protein is CASSQVEGPGFSYTF. Full variable domain (missing parts from reference TRBV3-1 and TRBJ1-2): DTAVSQTPKYLVTQMGNDKSIKCEQNLGHDTMYWYKQDSKKFLKIMFSYNNKELIINETVPNRFSPKSPDKAHLNLHINSLELGDSAVYFCASSQVEGPGFSYTFGSGTRLTVV.

This clonotype was counted ten times or more. This sequence joins TRBV12-3 or TRBV12-4 and TRBJ1-1; 7 nucleotides line up with TRBD1. The CDR3 sequence is 15 residues long. Trimming took 6 bases from V and 1 from J; bases not matched to a gene: 8. The CDR3 here is CASRRTGAANTEAFF. CDR3 DNA: TGTGCCAGCAGGAGGACAGGCGCCGCGAACACTGAAGCTTTCTTT.

CDR3 sequence reads: CAISESMPAYGYTF. CDR3 nucleotides: TGTGCCATCAGTGAGTCGATGCCAGCTTATGGCTACACCTTC. The chain couples TRBV10-3 to TRBJ1-2; no firm D call. Germline V gene data show CDR1 as ENHRY and CDR2 as SYGVKD. CDR3 length equals 14 residues. V was cut by 0 bases and J by 5 bases, with 10 bases left in between.

The sample holds a few counts of this clonotype. Because it lacks the conserved phenylalanine or tryptophan at the end, this CDR3 is likely a read error. The rearrangement links TRBV7-8 to TRBJ2-1; D unclear. Germline-derived CDR1 and CDR2 are SGHVS and FQNEAQ. CDR3 length: 12 residues. Between the trimmed V and J ends, which lost 5 bases and 10 bases, there was a span of 12 bases. CDR3 sequence: CASSPRTEEQFS. In nucleotides, the CDR3 is TGTGCCAGCAGCCCCCGGACGGAAGAGCAGTTCTCT.

This clonotype was detected only a few times. The V call is TRBV7-8, the J call TRBJ2-3, with a tentative D call TRBD2 (5 bases). Trimming left V 2 bases short and J 0 bases short, with 9 bases between. This CDR3 has 15 residues. Looked up from germline, CDR1 is SGHVS and CDR2 is FQNEAQ. The CDR3 DNA is TGTGCCAGCAGCTTACGCGGGCTTAGCACAGATACGCAGTATTTT. As protein: CASSLRGLSTDTQYF.

This clonotype was observed a handful of times. J is TRBJ2-1 and V is TRBV10-3, with TRBD2 matching over 9 bases. The CDR3 spans 14 residues. Germline lookup yields CDR1 ENHRY and CDR2 SYGVKD. Unmatched junction bases numbered 4, after V lost 4 bases and J lost 6 bases. The CDR3 loop is CAISVSGSGNEQFF. As DNA, the CDR3 is TGTGCCATCAGTGTTAGCGGGAGCGGCAATGAGCAGTTCTTC.

The chain has TRBV11-2 and TRBJ2-5; 14 nucleotides line up with TRBD2. CDR1 is SGHAT and CDR2 is FQNNGV in the germline V gene. Trimming removed 5 bases from V and 5 bases from J; junction bases left unmatched: 16. The CDR3 has 19 amino acids. As DNA, the CDR3 is TGTGCCAGCAGCGTCCCCCCCGGGACTAGCGGGAGAGCCGGGGAGACCCAGTACTTC. Translating gives CASSVPPGTSGRAGETQYF.

This clonotype has just a few counts. This sequence joins TRBV5-5 and TRBJ1-4; 8 nucleotides agree with TRBD1. The V and J ends lost 1 base and 3 bases, in that order; junction bases with no gene match: 5. The CDR3 is 16 residues long. From germline, CDR1 is SGHKS and CDR2 YYEKEE (reference sequence). Written as DNA, the CDR3 is TGTGCCAGCAGCTTGACAGGGGGGGTTGCTAATGAAAAACTGTTTTTT. It specifies CASSLTGGVANEKLFF.